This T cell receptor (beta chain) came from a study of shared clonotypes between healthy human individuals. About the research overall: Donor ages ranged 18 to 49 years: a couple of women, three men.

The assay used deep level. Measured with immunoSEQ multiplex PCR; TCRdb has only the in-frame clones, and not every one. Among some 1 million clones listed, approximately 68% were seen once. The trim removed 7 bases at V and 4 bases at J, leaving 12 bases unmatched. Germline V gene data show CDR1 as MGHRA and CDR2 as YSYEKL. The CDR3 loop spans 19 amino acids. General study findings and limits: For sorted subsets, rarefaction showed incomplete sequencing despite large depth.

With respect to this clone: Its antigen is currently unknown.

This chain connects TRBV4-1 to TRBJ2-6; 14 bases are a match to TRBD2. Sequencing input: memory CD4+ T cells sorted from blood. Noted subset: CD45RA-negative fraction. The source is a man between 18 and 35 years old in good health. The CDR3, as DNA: TGCGCCAGCAACCCGACTAGCGGGGGGGCATTGGCCGGGGCCAACGTCCTGACTTTC. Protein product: CASNPTSGGALAGANVLTF.